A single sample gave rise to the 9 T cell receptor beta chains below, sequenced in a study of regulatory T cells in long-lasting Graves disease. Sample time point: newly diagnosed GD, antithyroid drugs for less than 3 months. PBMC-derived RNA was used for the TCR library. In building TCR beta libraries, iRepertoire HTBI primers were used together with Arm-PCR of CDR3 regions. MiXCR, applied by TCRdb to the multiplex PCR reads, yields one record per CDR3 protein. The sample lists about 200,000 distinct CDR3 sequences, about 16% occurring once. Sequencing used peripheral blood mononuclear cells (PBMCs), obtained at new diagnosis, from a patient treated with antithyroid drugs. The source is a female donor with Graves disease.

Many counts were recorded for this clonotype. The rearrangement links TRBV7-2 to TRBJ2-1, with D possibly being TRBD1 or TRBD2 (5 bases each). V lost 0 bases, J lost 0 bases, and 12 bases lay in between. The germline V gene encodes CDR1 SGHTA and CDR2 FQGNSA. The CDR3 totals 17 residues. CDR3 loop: CASSLAWTGTSYNEQFF. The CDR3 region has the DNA TGTGCCAGCAGCTTAGCCTGGACTGGGACCTCCTACAATGAGCAGTTCTTC.

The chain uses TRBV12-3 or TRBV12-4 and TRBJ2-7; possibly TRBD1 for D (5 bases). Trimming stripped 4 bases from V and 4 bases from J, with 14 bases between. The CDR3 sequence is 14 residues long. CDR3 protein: CASSWGQLAYEQYF. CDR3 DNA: TGTGCCAGCAGTTGGGGCCAACTGGCATACGAGCAGTACTTC.

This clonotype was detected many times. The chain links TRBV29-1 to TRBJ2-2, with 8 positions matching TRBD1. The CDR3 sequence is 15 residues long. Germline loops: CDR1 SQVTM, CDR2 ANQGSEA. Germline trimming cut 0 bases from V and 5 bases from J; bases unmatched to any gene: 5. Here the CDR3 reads CSVEDPGQGTGELFF. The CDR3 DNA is TGCAGCGTTGAAGATCCTGGACAGGGTACCGGGGAGCTGTTTTTT.

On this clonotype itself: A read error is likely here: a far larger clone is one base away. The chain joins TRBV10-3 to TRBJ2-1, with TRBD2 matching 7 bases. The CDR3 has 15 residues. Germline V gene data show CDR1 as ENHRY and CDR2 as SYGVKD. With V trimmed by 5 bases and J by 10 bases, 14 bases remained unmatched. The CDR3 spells CAISRSGGGSYEQFF. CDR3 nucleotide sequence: TGTGCCATCAGTCGCAGTGGGGGGGGTTCCTACGAGCAGTTCTTC.

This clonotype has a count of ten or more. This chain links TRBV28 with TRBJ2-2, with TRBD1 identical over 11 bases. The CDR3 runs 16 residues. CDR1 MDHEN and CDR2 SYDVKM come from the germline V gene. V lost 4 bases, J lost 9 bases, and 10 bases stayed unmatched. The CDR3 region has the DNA TGTGCCAGCAGTTCTAGCGGGACAGGGGGGACCAGGGAGCTGTTTTTT. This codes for CASSSSGTGGTRELFF.

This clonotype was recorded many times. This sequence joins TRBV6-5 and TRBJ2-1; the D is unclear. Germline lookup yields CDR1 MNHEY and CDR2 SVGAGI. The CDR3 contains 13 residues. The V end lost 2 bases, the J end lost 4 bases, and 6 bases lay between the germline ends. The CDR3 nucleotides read TGTGCCAGCAGTTACGCCCAATACAATGAGCAGTTCTTC. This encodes CASSYAQYNEQFF.

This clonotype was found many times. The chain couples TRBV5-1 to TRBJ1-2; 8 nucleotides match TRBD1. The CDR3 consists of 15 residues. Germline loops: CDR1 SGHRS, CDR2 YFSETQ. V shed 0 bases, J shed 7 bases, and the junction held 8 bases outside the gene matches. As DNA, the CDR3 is TGCGCCAGCAGCTTGGATCCCGGGACAGGACCTGGCTACACCTTC. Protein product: CASSLDPGTGPGYTF.

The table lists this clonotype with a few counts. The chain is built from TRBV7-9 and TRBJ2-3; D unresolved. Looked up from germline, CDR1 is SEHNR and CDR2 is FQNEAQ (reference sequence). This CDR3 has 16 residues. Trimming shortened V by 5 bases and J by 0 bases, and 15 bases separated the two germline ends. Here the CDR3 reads CASSLIGLVSTDTQYF. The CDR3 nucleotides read TGTGCCAGCAGCCTCATCGGGTTGGTTAGCACAGATACGCAGTATTTT. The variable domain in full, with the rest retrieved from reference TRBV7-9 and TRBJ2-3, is DTGVSQNPRHKITKRGQNVTFRCDPISEHNRLYWYRQTLGQGPEFLTYFQNEAQLEKSRLLSDRFSAERPKGSFSTLEIQRTEQGDSAMYLCASSLIGLVSTDTQYFGPGTRLTVL.

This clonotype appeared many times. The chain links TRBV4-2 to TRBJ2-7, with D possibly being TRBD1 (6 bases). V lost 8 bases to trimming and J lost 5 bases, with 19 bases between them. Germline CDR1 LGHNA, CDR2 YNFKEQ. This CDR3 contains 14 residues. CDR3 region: CASGATTGSHEQYF. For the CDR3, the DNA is TGTGCCAGCGGAGCCACTACAGGGAGCCACGAGCAGTACTTC.